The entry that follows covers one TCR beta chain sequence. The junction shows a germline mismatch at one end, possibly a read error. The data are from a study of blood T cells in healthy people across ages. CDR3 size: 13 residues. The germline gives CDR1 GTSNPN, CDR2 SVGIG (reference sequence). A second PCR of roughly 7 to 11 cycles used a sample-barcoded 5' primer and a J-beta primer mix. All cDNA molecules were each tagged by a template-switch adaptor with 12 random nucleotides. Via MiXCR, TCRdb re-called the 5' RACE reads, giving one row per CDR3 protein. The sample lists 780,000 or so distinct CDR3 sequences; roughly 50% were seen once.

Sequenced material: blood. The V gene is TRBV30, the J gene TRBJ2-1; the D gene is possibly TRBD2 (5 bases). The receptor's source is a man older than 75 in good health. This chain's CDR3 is CAGSGLKTNEQFF. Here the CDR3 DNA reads TGTGCCGGGAGTGGGCTTAAAACAAATGAGCAGTTCTTC.